Listed below are T cell receptor beta chains from one sample, sequenced in a study of vaccination and CD4 T cells after COVID-19. No antigen is known for these receptors. TCRdb passed the PCR reads through MiXCR, listing each CDR3 protein once. The sample carries tens of thousands of distinct CDR3 sequences, 60% to 75% recorded once. The sample taken for sequencing was CD4+ T cells from blood, cultured in vitro. Receptor source: a human donor who had recovered from COVID-19. Each CDR3 is given with its conserved first and last residue. The order of the fields is J gene, V gene, CDR3 protein.

J gene: TRBJ1-2
V gene: TRBV7-9
CDR3 protein: CASSLDFQPVGPSEGYTF

J gene: TRBJ2-7
V gene: TRBV14
CDR3 protein: CASSQVASGRGYEQYF

J gene: TRBJ1-2
V gene: TRBV28
CDR3 protein: CASSLDRGRGGYTF

J gene: TRBJ1-1
V gene: TRBV6-1
CDR3 protein: CASSRNDRGNTEAFF

J gene: TRBJ2-7
V gene: TRBV10-1
CDR3 protein: CASSEGLAREQYF

J gene: TRBJ2-1
V gene: TRBV7-3
CDR3 protein: CASSSRLAGVNEQFF

J gene: TRBJ1-2
V gene: TRBV29-1
CDR3 protein: CSVVGDRGNYGYTF

J gene: TRBJ1-5
V gene: TRBV7-2
CDR3 protein: CASSLTGTGNQPQHF

J gene: TRBJ1-1
V gene: TRBV5-5
CDR3 protein: CASSFVANTEAFF

J gene: TRBJ1-5
V gene: TRBV20-1
CDR3 protein: CSASGGMSNQPQHF

J gene: TRBJ1-4
V gene: TRBV20-1
CDR3 protein: CSARTAAEKLFF

J gene: TRBJ1-1
V gene: TRBV7-9
CDR3 protein: CASSLVRGAFF

J gene: TRBJ2-2
V gene: TRBV27
CDR3 protein: CASSLLGVTGELFF

J gene: TRBJ2-5
V gene: TRBV6-1
CDR3 protein: CASTLRTSLGLETQYF

J gene: TRBJ2-7
V gene: TRBV10-3
CDR3 protein: CAIRMTGQTDEQYF

J gene: TRBJ1-2
V gene: TRBV30
CDR3 protein: CAWNGGDYGYTF

J gene: TRBJ1-4
V gene: TRBV7-2
CDR3 protein: CSSSLNRGNEKLFF

J gene: TRBJ1-6
V gene: TRBV4-2
CDR3 protein: CASSPNLQGRLHF

J gene: TRBJ1-1
V gene: TRBV20-1
CDR3 protein: CSARGRTNTEAFF

J gene: TRBJ2-2
V gene: TRBV20-1
CDR3 protein: CSARGHERARGTGELFF

J gene: TRBJ1-5
V gene: TRBV20-1
CDR3 protein: CSARQGNQPQHF

J gene: TRBJ2-7
V gene: TRBV27
CDR3 protein: CASSLQGPLSEQYF

J gene: TRBJ1-2
V gene: TRBV6-1
CDR3 protein: CASSEATAYGYTF

J gene: TRBJ2-4
V gene: TRBV30
CDR3 protein: CAWSEFTGPIQYF

J gene: TRBJ1-2
V gene: TRBV6-5
CDR3 protein: CASSYGLIGGDGYTF

J gene: TRBJ1-2
V gene: TRBV28
CDR3 protein: CASPSGNGYTF

J gene: TRBJ1-1
V gene: TRBV20-1
CDR3 protein: CSARRQGPNTEAFF

J gene: TRBJ1-1
V gene: TRBV6-2/TRBV6-3
CDR3 protein: CASSYPSVGQAGWGNTEAFF

J gene: TRBJ1-5
V gene: TRBV27
CDR3 protein: CASSLRGVVINQPQHF

J gene: TRBJ1-2
V gene: TRBV6-1
CDR3 protein: CASSQANYGYTF

J gene: TRBJ2-1
V gene: TRBV21-1
CDR3 protein: CASPRLVF

J gene: TRBJ2-3
V gene: TRBV7-2
CDR3 protein: CASSLGWNTQYF

J gene: TRBJ1-2
V gene: TRBV28
CDR3 protein: CASSSSRGRVYGYTF

J gene: TRBJ1-1
V gene: TRBV11-3
CDR3 protein: CASSQDKNTEAFF

J gene: TRBJ2-7
V gene: TRBV24-1
CDR3 protein: CATSAGDRGTPISYEQYF

J gene: TRBJ1-1
V gene: TRBV7-2
CDR3 protein: CASSPGGGIATEAFF

J gene: TRBJ1-1
V gene: TRBV7-2
CDR3 protein: CASSPGHRKNTEAFF

J gene: TRBJ1-1
V gene: TRBV20-1
CDR3 protein: CSAPGTRGENTEAFF

J gene: TRBJ1-2
V gene: TRBV19
CDR3 protein: CASSGPRDRGRINGYTF

J gene: TRBJ2-7
V gene: TRBV12-3/TRBV12-4
CDR3 protein: CASSFGQQGSSYEQYF

J gene: TRBJ1-2
V gene: TRBV6-1
CDR3 protein: CASSPGQGVGYGYTF

J gene: TRBJ2-2
V gene: TRBV19
CDR3 protein: CASSIEEARGELFF

J gene: TRBJ1-5
V gene: TRBV6-2/TRBV6-3
CDR3 protein: CASSYDRVGNQPQHF

J gene: TRBJ2-3
V gene: TRBV29-1
CDR3 protein: CSVQGVAVSSTDTQYF

J gene: TRBJ1-5
V gene: TRBV12-3/TRBV12-4
CDR3 protein: CASSFRPREGGQPQHF

J gene: TRBJ1-5
V gene: TRBV20-1
CDR3 protein: CSARLIRAPNQPQHF

J gene: TRBJ1-3
V gene: TRBV24-1
CDR3 protein: CATTEDSSGNTIYF

J gene: TRBJ1-1
V gene: TRBV6-5
CDR3 protein: CASSYGLGGSNTEAFF

J gene: TRBJ1-3
V gene: TRBV20-1
CDR3 protein: CSARDSNQGNTIYF

J gene: TRBJ1-2
V gene: TRBV7-9
CDR3 protein: CASSFSQGAYGYTF

J gene: TRBJ2-5
V gene: TRBV19
CDR3 protein: CASSWRAGALETQYF